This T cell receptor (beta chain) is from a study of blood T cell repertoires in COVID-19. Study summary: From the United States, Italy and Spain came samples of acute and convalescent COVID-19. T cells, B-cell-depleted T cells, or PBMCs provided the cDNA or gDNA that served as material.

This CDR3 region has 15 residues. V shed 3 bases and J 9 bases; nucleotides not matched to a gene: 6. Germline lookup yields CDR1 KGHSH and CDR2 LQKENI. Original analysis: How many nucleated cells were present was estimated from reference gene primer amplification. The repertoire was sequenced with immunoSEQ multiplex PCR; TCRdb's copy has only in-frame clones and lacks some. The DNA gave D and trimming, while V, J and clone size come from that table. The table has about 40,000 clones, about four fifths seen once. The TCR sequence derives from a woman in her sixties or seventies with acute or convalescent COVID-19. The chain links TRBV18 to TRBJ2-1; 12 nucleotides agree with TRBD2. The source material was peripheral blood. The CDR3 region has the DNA TGTGCCAGCTCACCCCCTAGCGGGGGGGCTGGTGAGCAGTTCTTC. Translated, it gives CASSPPSGGAGEQFF.